These 32 T cell receptor beta chains share one sample of origin, sequenced in a study of memory B cells and T cells in multiple sclerosis. These receptors have no known antigen. Clones were sequenced by immunoSEQ multiplex PCR, and TCRdb holds only the in-frame ones, with some missing. The sample gives fewer than 15,000 clones, approximately 85% of which show up once; approximately 2.8% is in the top ten. Separate sequencing covered autoproliferating (CFSE-dim) and non-proliferating (CFSE-high) T cells from stimulus-free culture. Cultures began with roughly 5.4x10^7 CFSE-labeled PBMCs, unstimulated for roughly seven days, with replicate wells pooled. Material: PBMCs from blood kept in culture. These receptors were collected from a human donor with multiple sclerosis.

The V gene is TRBV19, the J gene TRBJ2-3; 7 bases match TRBD2. The CDR3 has 16 residues. The V gene end was trimmed by 4 bases and the J gene end by 1 base; junction bases not matched to a gene: 8. The germline V gene encodes CDR1 LNHDA and CDR2 SQIVND (reference sequence). Here the CDR3 reads CASSTPRGDGTDTQYF. CDR3 coding DNA: TGTGCCAGTAGTACCCCCCGGGGGGATGGCACAGATACGCAGTATTTT.

This rearrangement joins TRBV9 to TRBJ1-5, with unresolved D. The CDR3 has 13 residues. The V end lost 3 bases, the J end lost 2 bases, and 6 bases lay between the germline ends. Germline loops: CDR1 SGDLS, CDR2 YYNGEE. The CDR3 nucleotides are TGTGCCAGCAGCGCAGGTGGCAATCAGCCCCAGCATTTT. Translating gives CASSAGGNQPQHF.

The chain recombines TRBV5-1 with TRBJ1-2, with D unclear. The length of the CDR3 is 14 residues. Germline V gene sequence: CDR1 SGHRS, CDR2 YFSETQ. V was clipped by 1 base and J by 1 base, with 8 bases between them. As DNA, the CDR3 is TGCGCCAGCAGCTTGAGGACCTATAACTATGGCTACACCTTC. Its translation is CASSLRTYNYGYTF. The variable domain in full, completed from reference TRBV5-1 and TRBJ1-2, reads KAGVTQTPRYLIKTRGQQVTLSCSPISGHRSVSWYQQTPGQGLQFLFEYFSETQRNKGNFPGRFSGRQFSNSRSEMNVSTLELGDSALYLCASSLRTYNYGYTFGSGTRLTVV.

V is TRBV10-2 and J is TRBJ1-1, with D tentatively TRBD1 (5 bases). The CDR3 sequence is 13 residues long. The germline V and J ends were trimmed by 3 bases and 4 bases, with 9 bases remaining between them. The germline gives CDR1 WSHSY, CDR2 SAAADI. The CDR3 bases are TGCGCCAGCAGTGATCGAGGGGTCACTGAAGCTTTCTTT. Its protein product is CASSDRGVTEAFF.

This chain connects TRBV11-2 to TRBJ1-6, with D perhaps matching TRBD1 (5 bases). The CDR3 loop spans 14 amino acids. CDR1 and CDR2 (germline): SGHAT, FQNNGV. V lost 2 bases to trimming and J lost 7 bases, with 9 bases between them. The DNA of the CDR3 is TGTGCCAGCAGCTTATTCCGGGGGAATTCACCCCTCCACTTT. Protein: CASSLFRGNSPLHF. The complete variable domain, with remaining parts taken from reference TRBV11-2 and TRBJ1-6, reads EAGVAQSPRYKIIEKRQSVAFWCNPISGHATLYWYQQILGQGPKLLIQFQNNGVVDDSQLPKDRFSAERLKGVDSTLKIQPAKLEDSAVYLCASSLFRGNSPLHFGNGTRLTVT.

The chain links TRBV2 to TRBJ2-7, with D unclear. CDR3 length: 11 amino acids. In germline, CDR1 is SNHLY, CDR2 FYNNEI. V shed 4 bases and J shed 2 bases, with 3 bases lying between them. The CDR3 DNA is TGTGCCAGCAGTGTGGCCTACGAGCAGTACTTC. Protein sequence: CASSVAYEQYF.

The CDR3 DNA reads as TGTGCCAGCAGTGAAAAACGGCAAGGCACTGAAGCTTTCTTT. Translation gives CASSEKRQGTEAFF. The genes are TRBV2 and TRBJ1-1; D is undetermined. The CDR3 loop spans 14 amino acids. Between the trimmed V and J ends, which lost 2 bases and 4 bases, there was a span of 11 bases. Germline CDR1 SNHLY, CDR2 FYNNEI.

V and J are TRBV10-3 and TRBJ1-5; 9 positions agree with TRBD1. J was trimmed by 7 bases and V by 9 bases; bases with no gene match: 10. Germline V gene lookup returns CDR1 ENHRY and CDR2 SYGVKD. The CDR3 has 14 amino acids. This CDR3 is CAMSRDRDGQPQHF. CDR3 DNA: TGTGCCATGTCCCGGGACAGGGATGGACAGCCCCAGCATTTT.

The V call is TRBV10-3, the J call TRBJ2-7; D is possibly TRBD2 (6 bases). The germline V and J ends were trimmed by 2 bases and 0 bases, with 14 bases remaining between them. The CDR3 sequence is 16 residues long. Germline V CDR1 and CDR2: ENHRY, SYGVKD. The CDR3, as DNA: TGTGCCATCAGTGAGGCCCTAGCGTTCGGCTCCTACGAGCAGTACTTC. Its protein product is CAISEALAFGSYEQYF.

V and J are TRBV9 and TRBJ1-5; 8 bases are a match to TRBD1. In germline, CDR1 is SGDLS, CDR2 YYNGEE. After removal of 4 bases from V and 11 bases from J, the junction contained 5 bases not matched to a gene. CDR3 length equals 12 residues. In DNA, the CDR3 is TGTGCCAGCAGCTCCGGACAGGGAGCCCAGCATTTT. Translated: CASSSGQGAQHF.

V is TRBV30 and J is TRBJ1-1; D possibly corresponds to TRBD1 (5 bases). Trimming removed 0 bases from V and 3 bases from J, with 11 bases in between. The CDR3 totals 14 residues. Germline assignment: CDR1 GTSNPN and CDR2 SVGIG (reference sequence). DNA for the CDR3: TGTGCCTGGAGTGTAGCTGCAGGGTACACTGAAGCTTTCTTT. The encoded protein is CAWSVAAGYTEAFF. Supplemented by reference TRBV30 and TRBJ1-1, the full variable domain reads SQTIHQWPATLVQPVGSPLSLECTVEGTSNPNLYWYRQAAGRGLQLLFYSVGIGQISSEVPQNLSASRPQDRQFILSSKKLLLSDSGFYLCAWSVAAGYTEAFFGQGTRLTVV.

The V and J genes are TRBV7-3 and TRBJ2-7; TRBD1 agrees at 7 bases. The CDR3 consists of 15 residues. Germline trimming cut 4 bases from V and 1 base from J; bases unmatched to any gene: 7. CDR1 and CDR2 from the germline V gene are SGHTA and FQGTGA. Here the CDR3 reads CASSWKGDSSYEQYF. CDR3 bases: TGTGCCAGCAGCTGGAAGGGGGACAGTTCCTACGAGCAGTACTTC.

V and J are TRBV9 and TRBJ2-2; no clear D gene. The CDR3 covers 14 residues. Per germline, CDR1 SGDLS and CDR2 YYNGEE. V was pared by 0 bases and J by 1 base, with 4 bases between. CDR3 protein: CASSVGRNTGELFF. As DNA, the CDR3 is TGTGCCAGCAGCGTAGGACGGAACACCGGGGAGCTGTTTTTT.

The genes are TRBV23-1 and TRBJ2-7; D not certain. TRBV23-1 is classed as an ORF, of uncertain function. Trimming left V 2 bases short and J 0 bases short, with 11 bases between. CDR3 size: 15 residues. Here the CDR3 DNA reads TGCGCCAGCAGTCAAAGCACAAACTCCTCCTACGAGCAGTACTTC. Its protein product is CASSQSTNSSYEQYF.

The chain combines TRBV11-3 with TRBJ2-1, with 13 nucleotides matching TRBD2. The germline CDR1 and CDR2 sequences are SGHNT and YENEEA. This CDR3 is 15 amino acids long. V was clipped by 5 bases and J by 9 bases; unmatched bases: 7. CDR3 nucleotide sequence: TGTGCCAGCAGCAACGGACTAGCGGGAGTAAGTGAGCAGTTCTTC. Amino acid sequence: CASSNGLAGVSEQFF.

CDR3: CASSVGGSDYGYTF. Here the CDR3 DNA reads TGTGCCAGCAGCGTAGGGGGGTCCGACTATGGCTACACCTTC. The V gene is TRBV9, the J gene TRBJ1-2, with D perhaps TRBD1 (5 bases). V gave up 0 bases and J gave up 3 bases, with 9 bases separating them. The CDR3 has 14 residues. The germline CDR1 and CDR2 sequences are SGDLS and YYNGEE.

The chain uses TRBV27 and TRBJ1-5, with TRBD1 as a possible D gene (5 bases). This CDR3 contains 14 residues. V lost 1 base, J lost 7 bases, and 11 bases lay in between. Germline CDR1 reads MNHEY; CDR2 reads SMNVEV (reference sequence). The DNA of the CDR3 is TGTGCCAGCAGTTTATACCCAGGGTCCCAGCCCCAGCATTTT. It specifies CASSLYPGSQPQHF.

The V and J genes are TRBV9 and TRBJ2-3; TRBD2 matches 14 bases. Trimming at V came to 3 bases and at J to 3 bases, leaving 21 bases not matched to a gene. The germline V gene has CDR1 SGDLS and CDR2 YYNGEE. The CDR3 spans 22 residues. CDR3 nucleotides: TGTGCCAGCAGCGCAATGGGTCCTAGGACTAGCGGGAGGAGAAAGTGGACAGATACGCAGTATTTT. As protein: CASSAMGPRTSGRRKWTDTQYF. The entire variable domain, with the rest obtained from reference TRBV9 and TRBJ2-3, is as follows: DSGVTQTPKHLITATGQRVTLRCSPRSGDLSVYWYQQSLDQGLQFLIQYYNGEERAKGNILERFSAQQFPDLHSELNLSSLELGDSALYFCASSAMGPRTSGRRKWTDTQYFGPGTRLTVL.

This clone was recorded a few times. The V and J genes are TRBV19 and TRBJ2-7; perhaps TRBD1 as D (6 bases). The CDR3 contains 15 residues. V was trimmed by 6 bases and J by 5 bases, leaving 20 bases between them. Looked up from germline, CDR1 is LNHDA and CDR2 is SQIVND (reference sequence). The CDR3 loop is CASRSRQAPSNEQYF. CDR3 in DNA: TGTGCCAGTAGATCGAGACAGGCCCCTAGTAACGAGCAGTACTTC.

The V and J genes are TRBV7-8 and TRBJ2-5; weak D call: TRBD2 (5 bases). The germline V gene has CDR1 SGHVS and CDR2 FQNEAQ. CDR3 length: 12 residues. V dropped 3 bases and J dropped 4 bases, with 6 bases sitting between them. Here the CDR3 reads CASSLAGETQYF. The CDR3 DNA sequence: TGTGCCAGCAGCTTGGCGGGAGAGACCCAGTACTTC.

V is TRBV5-6 and J is TRBJ2-3, with 13 bases fitting TRBD2. J gave up 1 base and V 3 bases, and 5 bases lay outside the gene matches. Germline assignment: CDR1 SGHDT and CDR2 YYEEEE. This CDR3 is 17 amino acids long. The CDR3 DNA sequence: TGTGCCAGCAGCTCAGGACTAGCGGGAGCCCGCACAGATACGCAGTATTTT. Translation: CASSSGLAGARTDTQYF.

J is TRBJ2-5 and V is TRBV2, with 8 nucleotides matching TRBD1. Germline values: CDR1 SNHLY, CDR2 FYNNEI. The V gene end was trimmed by 5 bases and the J gene end by 5 bases; junction bases not matched to a gene: 4. The CDR3 loop spans 13 amino acids. CDR3 sequence reads: CASSRQGSETQYF. The CDR3 region has the DNA TGTGCCAGCAGTAGACAGGGGTCGGAGACCCAGTACTTC. The whole variable domain, filled in from reference TRBV2 and TRBJ2-5, reads EPEVTQTPSHQVTQMGQEVILRCVPISNHLYFYWYRQILGQKVEFLVSFYNNEISEKSEIFDDQFSVERPDGSNFTLKIRSTKLEDSAMYFCASSRQGSETQYFGPGTRLLVL.

V is TRBV4-2 and J is TRBJ2-7; maybe TRBD1 (6 bases). V lost 0 bases to trimming and J lost 0 bases, with 12 bases between them. Germline loops: CDR1 LGHNA, CDR2 YNFKEQ. The CDR3 has 16 amino acids. CDR3 sequence (DNA): TGTGCCAGCAGCCAAGAGCCCAGGGGTCTCTCCTACGAGCAGTACTTC. Translation gives CASSQEPRGLSYEQYF.

The chain uses TRBV7-9 and TRBJ2-7; D may correspond to TRBD1 or TRBD2 (5 bases each). Trimming shortened V by 4 bases and J by 1 base, and 11 bases separated the two germline ends. There are 14 residues in the CDR3. The germline gives CDR1 SEHNR, CDR2 FQNEAQ (reference sequence). CDR3 protein: CASSWDGGSYEQYF. For the CDR3, the DNA is TGTGCCAGCAGCTGGGATGGGGGATCCTACGAGCAGTACTTC. Full variable domain (remainder filled in from reference TRBV7-9 and TRBJ2-7): DTGVSQNPRHKITKRGQNVTFRCDPISEHNRLYWYRQTLGQGPEFLTYFQNEAQLEKSRLLSDRFSAERPKGSFSTLEIQRTEQGDSAMYLCASSWDGGSYEQYFGPGTRLTVT.

The V and J genes are TRBV11-3 and TRBJ1-1; D gene unclear. V was trimmed by 6 bases and J by 3 bases, leaving 8 bases between them. CDR3 size: 12 residues. Germline V gene sequence: CDR1 SGHNT, CDR2 YENEEA. In nucleotides, the CDR3 is TGTGCCAGCAGTCTCGGCGACACTGAAGCTTTCTTT. Protein product: CASSLGDTEAFF. The full variable domain, completed using reference TRBV11-3 and TRBJ1-1, is EAGVVQSPRYKIIEKKQPVAFWCNPISGHNTLYWYLQNLGQGPELLIRYENEEAVDDSQLPKDRFSAERLKGVDSTLKIQPAELGDSAVYLCASSLGDTEAFFGQGTRLTVV.

J is TRBJ1-1 and V is TRBV7-9; D is unclear. This CDR3 region has 12 residues. V lost 3 bases and J lost 6, with 8 bases in between. Germline lookup yields CDR1 SEHNR and CDR2 FQNEAQ (reference sequence). CDR3 sequence reads: CASSFGVSEAFF. The CDR3 DNA reads as TGTGCCAGCAGCTTCGGGGTTTCTGAAGCTTTCTTT.

The chain employs TRBV19 and TRBJ2-1; 7 nucleotides align to TRBD2. This CDR3 has 15 residues. The germline V gene encodes CDR1 LNHDA and CDR2 SQIVND (reference sequence). The V segment lost 1 base and the J segment 5 bases; nucleotides outside the gene matches: 5. This CDR3 is CASSIGSSGNNEQFF. The CDR3 nucleotides read TGTGCCAGTAGTATAGGATCTAGCGGAAACAATGAGCAGTTCTTC. Based on the CDR3 plus reference TRBV19 and TRBJ2-1, the full variable domain is DGGITQSPKYLFRKEGQNVTLSCEQNLNHDAMYWYRQDPGQGLRLIYYSQIVNDFQKGDIAEGYSVSREKKESFPLTVTSAQKNPTAFYLCASSIGSSGNNEQFFGPGTRLTVL.

V gene TRBV9 combines with J gene TRBJ2-3; TRBD2 agrees at 14 bases. This CDR3 is 15 amino acids long. Looked up from germline, CDR1 is SGDLS and CDR2 is YYNGEE. V dropped 3 bases and J dropped 4; count of bases not matched to a gene: 1. The CDR3 DNA sequence: TGTGCCAGCAGCGGACTAGCGGGGGGGCCAGATACGCAGTATTTT. Its protein is CASSGLAGGPDTQYF.

This sequence joins TRBV5-6 and TRBJ2-1; D gene ambiguous. The germline V gene encodes CDR1 SGHDT and CDR2 YYEEEE. The CDR3 is 14 residues long. Trimming took 4 bases from V and 0 from J, leaving 8 bases between them. The CDR3 region has the DNA TGTGCCAGCAGCCCCGAGAGCTCCTACAATGAGCAGTTCTTC. Protein sequence: CASSPESSYNEQFF.

The V and J genes are TRBV7-9 and TRBJ1-6; the match to TRBD1 covers 7 bases. Germline trimming cut 5 bases from V and 0 bases from J; bases unmatched to any gene: 4. Germline CDR1 SEHNR, CDR2 FQNEAQ (reference sequence). This CDR3 contains 16 residues. CDR3 protein: CASSRDRLSYNSPLHF. The CDR3 nucleotides read TGTGCCAGCAGCCGGGACAGACTCTCCTATAATTCACCCCTCCACTTT.

This chain uses TRBV6-5 with TRBJ1-2; 7 positions match TRBD1. Germline V gene data show CDR1 as MNHEY and CDR2 as SVGAGI. CDR3 length equals 14 residues. Trimming cost V 5 bases and J 2 bases; bases outside gene matches: 5. For the CDR3, the DNA is TGTGCCAGCAGTCTACCGGGACAGAACTATGGCTACACCTTC. It is translated as CASSLPGQNYGYTF.

The chain has TRBV7-3 and TRBJ2-3; tentative D call: TRBD1 (5 bases). Trimming removed 2 bases from V and 3 bases from J, with 12 bases in between. CDR3 length equals 15 residues. The germline gives CDR1 SGHTA, CDR2 FQGTGA. CDR3 loop: CASSLRGQKTDTQYF. The CDR3 nucleotides read TGTGCCAGCAGCTTACGCGGACAAAAGACAGATACGCAGTATTTT.